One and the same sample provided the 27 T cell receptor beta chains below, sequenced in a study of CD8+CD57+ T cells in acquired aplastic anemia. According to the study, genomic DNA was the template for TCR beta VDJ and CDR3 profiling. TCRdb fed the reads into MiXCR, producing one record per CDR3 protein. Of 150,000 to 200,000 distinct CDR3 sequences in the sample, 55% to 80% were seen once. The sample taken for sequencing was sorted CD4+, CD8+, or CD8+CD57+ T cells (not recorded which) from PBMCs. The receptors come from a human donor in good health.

The CDR3 loop is CASSHQTPALNSPLHF. The CDR3 nucleotides read TGTGCCAGCAGCCACCAGACACCGGCATTAAACTCACCCCTCCACTTT. The V call is TRBV14, the J call TRBJ1-6; no clear D. The V gene lost 3 bases and the J gene lost 10 bases, with 19 bases spanning the gap. CDR3 length equals 16 residues. In germline, CDR1 is SGHDN, CDR2 FVKESK.

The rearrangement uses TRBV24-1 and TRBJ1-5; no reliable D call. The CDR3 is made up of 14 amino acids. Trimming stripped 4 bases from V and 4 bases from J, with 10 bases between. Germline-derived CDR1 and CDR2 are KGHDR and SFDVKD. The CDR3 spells CATSERTVNQPQHF. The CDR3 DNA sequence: TGTGCCACCAGTGAAAGGACGGTGAATCAGCCCCAGCATTTT.

CDR3 nucleotides: TGTGCCAGCAGCCTGTATTTCGGGGACACTGAAGCTTTCTTT. Residues: CASSLYFGDTEAFF. This chain joins TRBV14 and TRBJ1-1, with D unresolved. This CDR3 has 14 amino acids. Trimming shortened V by 4 bases and J by 3 bases, and 12 bases separated the two germline ends. The V gene's germline CDR1 is SGHDN and CDR2 FVKESK. The full variable domain, its missing parts supplied by reference TRBV14 and TRBJ1-1, is EAGVTQFPSHSVIEKGQTVTLRCDPISGHDNLYWYRRVMGKEIKFLLHFVKESKQDESGMPNNRFLAERTGGTYSTLKVQPAELEDSGVYFCASSLYFGDTEAFFGQGTRLTVV.

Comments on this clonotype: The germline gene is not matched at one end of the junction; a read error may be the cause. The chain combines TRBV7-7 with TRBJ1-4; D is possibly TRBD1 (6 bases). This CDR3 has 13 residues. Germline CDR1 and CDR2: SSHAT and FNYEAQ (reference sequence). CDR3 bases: TGTGCTAGCAGCTTAGCCGGGGGCGAAAAACTGTTTTTT. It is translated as CASSLAGGEKLFF.

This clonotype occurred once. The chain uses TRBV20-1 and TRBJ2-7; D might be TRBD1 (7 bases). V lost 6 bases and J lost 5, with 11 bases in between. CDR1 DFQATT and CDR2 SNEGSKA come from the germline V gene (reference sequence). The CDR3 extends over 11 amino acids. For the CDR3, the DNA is TGCAGTGCCAGGGGGGCCCACGAGCAGTACTTC. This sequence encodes CSARGAHEQYF.

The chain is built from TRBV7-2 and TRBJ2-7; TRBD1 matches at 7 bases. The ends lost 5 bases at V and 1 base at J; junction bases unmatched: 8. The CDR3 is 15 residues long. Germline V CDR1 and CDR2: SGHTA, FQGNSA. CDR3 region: CASSRGLDRSYEQYF. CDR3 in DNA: TGTGCCAGCAGCCGAGGTCTGGACAGGTCCTACGAGCAGTACTTC.

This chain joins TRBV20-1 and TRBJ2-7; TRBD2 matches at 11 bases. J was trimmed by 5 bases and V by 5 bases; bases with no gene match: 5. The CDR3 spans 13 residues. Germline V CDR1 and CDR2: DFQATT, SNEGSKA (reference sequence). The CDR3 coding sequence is TGCAGTGCTGAGACTAGCGGGATAAACGAGCAGTACTTC. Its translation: CSAETSGINEQYF.

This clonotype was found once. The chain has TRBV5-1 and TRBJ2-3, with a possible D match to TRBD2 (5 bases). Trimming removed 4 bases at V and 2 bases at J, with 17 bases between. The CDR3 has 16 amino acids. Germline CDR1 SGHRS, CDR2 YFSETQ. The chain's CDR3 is CASSLGASRVTDTQYF. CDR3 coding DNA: TGCGCCAGCAGCCTAGGCGCCTCGCGGGTCACAGATACGCAGTATTTT.

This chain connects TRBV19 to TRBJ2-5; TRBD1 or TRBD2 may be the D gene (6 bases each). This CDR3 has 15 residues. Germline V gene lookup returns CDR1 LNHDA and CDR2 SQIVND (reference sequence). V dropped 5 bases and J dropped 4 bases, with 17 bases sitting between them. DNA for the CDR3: TGTGCCAGTAGTCCGACCCGAGGGGGAGGAGAGACCCAGTACTTC. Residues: CASSPTRGGGETQYF.

DNA for the CDR3: TGTGCCAGCAGCGTAGCCTCCGGCGGGGTCGGGGAGACCCAGTACTTC. It is translated as CASSVASGGVGETQYF. The chain links TRBV9 to TRBJ2-5, with D possibly being TRBD2 (6 bases). From germline, CDR1 is SGDLS and CDR2 YYNGEE. The CDR3 consists of 16 residues. Trimming shortened V by 0 bases and J by 5 bases, and 17 bases separated the two germline ends.

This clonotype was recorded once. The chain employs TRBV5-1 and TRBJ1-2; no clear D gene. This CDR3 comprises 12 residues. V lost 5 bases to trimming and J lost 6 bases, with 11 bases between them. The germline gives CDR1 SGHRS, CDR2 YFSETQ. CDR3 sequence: CASSSGSDGYTF. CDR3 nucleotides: TGCGCCAGCAGTTCTGGTTCGGATGGCTACACCTTC.

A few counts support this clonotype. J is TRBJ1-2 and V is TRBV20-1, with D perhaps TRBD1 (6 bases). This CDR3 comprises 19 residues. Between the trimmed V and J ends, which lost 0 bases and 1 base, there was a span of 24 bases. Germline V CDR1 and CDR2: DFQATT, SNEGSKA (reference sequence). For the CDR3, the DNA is TGCAGTGCTAGAGATCAGGAGGGGCAGGGGTTAAGTGGTAACTATGGCTACACCTTC. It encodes CSARDQEGQGLSGNYGYTF.

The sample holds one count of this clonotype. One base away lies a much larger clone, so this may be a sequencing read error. CDR3: CASSHGRAYEQYF. CDR3 in DNA: TGTGCCAGCAGTCATGGACGGGCCTACGAGCAGTACTTC. The chain has TRBV5-6 and TRBJ2-7, with D unclear. Looked up from germline, CDR1 is SGHDT and CDR2 is YYEEEE. V was trimmed by 5 bases and J by 2 bases, leaving 11 bases between them. The CDR3 has 13 residues.

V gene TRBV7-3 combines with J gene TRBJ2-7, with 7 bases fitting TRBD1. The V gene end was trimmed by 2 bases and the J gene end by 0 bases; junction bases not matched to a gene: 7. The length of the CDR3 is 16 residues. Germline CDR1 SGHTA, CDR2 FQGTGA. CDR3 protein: CASSLEGPGGSYEQYF. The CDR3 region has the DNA TGTGCCAGCAGCTTAGAAGGGCCAGGGGGCTCCTACGAGCAGTACTTC.

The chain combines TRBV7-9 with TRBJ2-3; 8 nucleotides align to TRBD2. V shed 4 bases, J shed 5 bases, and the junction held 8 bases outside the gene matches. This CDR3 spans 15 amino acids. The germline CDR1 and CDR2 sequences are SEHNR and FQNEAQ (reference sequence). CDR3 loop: CASSSREGARDTQYF. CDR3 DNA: TGTGCCAGCAGCTCCCGGGAGGGAGCACGAGATACGCAGTATTTT.

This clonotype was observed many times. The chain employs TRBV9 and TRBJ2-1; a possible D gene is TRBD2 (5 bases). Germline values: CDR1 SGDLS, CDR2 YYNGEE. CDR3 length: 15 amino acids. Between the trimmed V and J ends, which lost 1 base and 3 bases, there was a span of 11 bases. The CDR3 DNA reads TGTGCCAGCAGCGTATTAGCGAACAACTACAATGAGCAGTTCTTC. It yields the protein CASSVLANNYNEQFF.

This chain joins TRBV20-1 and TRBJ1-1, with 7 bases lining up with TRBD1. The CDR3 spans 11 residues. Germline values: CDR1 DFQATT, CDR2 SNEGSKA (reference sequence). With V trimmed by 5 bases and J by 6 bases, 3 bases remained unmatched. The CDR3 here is CSAHRGAEAFF. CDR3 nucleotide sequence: TGCAGTGCTCACAGGGGCGCTGAAGCTTTCTTT.

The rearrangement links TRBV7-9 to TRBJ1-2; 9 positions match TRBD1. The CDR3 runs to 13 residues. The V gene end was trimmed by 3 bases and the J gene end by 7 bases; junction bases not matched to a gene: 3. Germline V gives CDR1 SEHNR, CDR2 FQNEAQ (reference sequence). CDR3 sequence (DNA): TGTGCCAGCAGCTTGGAACAGGGGGCTGGCTACACCTTC. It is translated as CASSLEQGAGYTF.

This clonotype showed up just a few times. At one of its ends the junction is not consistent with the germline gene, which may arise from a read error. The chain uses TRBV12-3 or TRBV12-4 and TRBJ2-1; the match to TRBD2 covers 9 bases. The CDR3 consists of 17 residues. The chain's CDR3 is CASSLVAGESSYNEQFF. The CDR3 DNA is TGTGCCAGCAGCTTAGTAGCGGGGGAGAGCTCCTACAATGAGCAGTTCTTC.

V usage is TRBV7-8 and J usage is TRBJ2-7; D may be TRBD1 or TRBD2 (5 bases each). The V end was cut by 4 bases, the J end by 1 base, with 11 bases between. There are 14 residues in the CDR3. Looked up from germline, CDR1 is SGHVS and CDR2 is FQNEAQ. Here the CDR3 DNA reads TGTGCCAGCAGCTCAGGGACGCAGTCCTACGAGCAGTACTTC. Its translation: CASSSGTQSYEQYF. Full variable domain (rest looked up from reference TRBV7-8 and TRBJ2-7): GAGVSQSPRYKVAKRGQDVALRCDPISGHVSLFWYQQALGQGPEFLTYFQNEAQLDKSGLPSDRFFAERPEGSVSTLKIQRTQQEDSAVYLCASSSGTQSYEQYFGPGTRLTVT.

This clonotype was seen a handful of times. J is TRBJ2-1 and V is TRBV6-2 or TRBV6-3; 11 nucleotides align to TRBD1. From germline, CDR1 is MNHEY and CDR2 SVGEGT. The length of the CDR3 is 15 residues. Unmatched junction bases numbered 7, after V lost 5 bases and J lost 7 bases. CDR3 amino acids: CASSQTDRGQNEQFF. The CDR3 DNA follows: TGTGCCAGCAGTCAAACGGACAGGGGGCAAAATGAGCAGTTCTTC.

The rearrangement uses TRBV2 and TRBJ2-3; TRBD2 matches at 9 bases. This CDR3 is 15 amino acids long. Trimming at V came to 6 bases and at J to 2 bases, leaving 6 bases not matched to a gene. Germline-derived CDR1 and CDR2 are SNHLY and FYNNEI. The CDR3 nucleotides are TGTGCCAGCAGGGGGGGACTAGCCTACACAGATACGCAGTATTTT. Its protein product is CASRGGLAYTDTQYF.

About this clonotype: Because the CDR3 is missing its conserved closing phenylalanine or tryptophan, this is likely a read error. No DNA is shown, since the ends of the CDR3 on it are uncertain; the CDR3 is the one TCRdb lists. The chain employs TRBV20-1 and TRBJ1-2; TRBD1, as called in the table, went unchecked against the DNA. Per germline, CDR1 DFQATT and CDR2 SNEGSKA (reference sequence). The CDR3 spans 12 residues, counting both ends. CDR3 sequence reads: CSARSLDRHNTL.

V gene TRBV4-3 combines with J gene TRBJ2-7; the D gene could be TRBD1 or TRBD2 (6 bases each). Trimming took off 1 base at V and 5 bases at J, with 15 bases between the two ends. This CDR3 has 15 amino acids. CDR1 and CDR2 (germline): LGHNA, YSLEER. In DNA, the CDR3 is TGCGCCAGCAGCCAAGGGGGGGCGCGTAAGGACGAGCAGTACTTC. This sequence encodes CASSQGGARKDEQYF.

CDR3 residues: CASSSYDRGDSPLHF. CDR3 nucleotides: TGTGCCAGCAGCTCGTATGACAGGGGAGATTCACCCCTCCACTTT. This sequence joins TRBV7-9 and TRBJ1-6; 8 bases are a match to TRBD1. This CDR3 region has 15 residues. V lost 4 bases, J lost 8 bases, and 7 bases stayed unmatched. CDR1 and CDR2 (germline): SEHNR, FQNEAQ (reference sequence).

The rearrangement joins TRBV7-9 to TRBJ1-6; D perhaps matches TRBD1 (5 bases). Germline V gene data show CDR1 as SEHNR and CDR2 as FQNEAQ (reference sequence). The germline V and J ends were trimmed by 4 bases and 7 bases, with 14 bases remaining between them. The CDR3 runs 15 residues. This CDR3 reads CASSSGGWGNSPLHF. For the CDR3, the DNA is TGTGCCAGCAGCTCGGGGGGATGGGGGAATTCACCCCTCCACTTT. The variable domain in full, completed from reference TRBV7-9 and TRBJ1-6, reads DTGVSQNPRHKITKRGQNVTFRCDPISEHNRLYWYRQTLGQGPEFLTYFQNEAQLEKSRLLSDRFSAERPKGSFSTLEIQRTEQGDSAMYLCASSSGGWGNSPLHFGNGTRLTVT.

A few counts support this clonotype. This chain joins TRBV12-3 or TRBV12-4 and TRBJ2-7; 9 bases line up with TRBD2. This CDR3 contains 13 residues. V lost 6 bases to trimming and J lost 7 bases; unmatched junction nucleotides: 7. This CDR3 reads CASRTSGLGEQYF. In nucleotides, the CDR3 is TGTGCCAGCAGGACTAGCGGTTTGGGTGAGCAGTACTTC.